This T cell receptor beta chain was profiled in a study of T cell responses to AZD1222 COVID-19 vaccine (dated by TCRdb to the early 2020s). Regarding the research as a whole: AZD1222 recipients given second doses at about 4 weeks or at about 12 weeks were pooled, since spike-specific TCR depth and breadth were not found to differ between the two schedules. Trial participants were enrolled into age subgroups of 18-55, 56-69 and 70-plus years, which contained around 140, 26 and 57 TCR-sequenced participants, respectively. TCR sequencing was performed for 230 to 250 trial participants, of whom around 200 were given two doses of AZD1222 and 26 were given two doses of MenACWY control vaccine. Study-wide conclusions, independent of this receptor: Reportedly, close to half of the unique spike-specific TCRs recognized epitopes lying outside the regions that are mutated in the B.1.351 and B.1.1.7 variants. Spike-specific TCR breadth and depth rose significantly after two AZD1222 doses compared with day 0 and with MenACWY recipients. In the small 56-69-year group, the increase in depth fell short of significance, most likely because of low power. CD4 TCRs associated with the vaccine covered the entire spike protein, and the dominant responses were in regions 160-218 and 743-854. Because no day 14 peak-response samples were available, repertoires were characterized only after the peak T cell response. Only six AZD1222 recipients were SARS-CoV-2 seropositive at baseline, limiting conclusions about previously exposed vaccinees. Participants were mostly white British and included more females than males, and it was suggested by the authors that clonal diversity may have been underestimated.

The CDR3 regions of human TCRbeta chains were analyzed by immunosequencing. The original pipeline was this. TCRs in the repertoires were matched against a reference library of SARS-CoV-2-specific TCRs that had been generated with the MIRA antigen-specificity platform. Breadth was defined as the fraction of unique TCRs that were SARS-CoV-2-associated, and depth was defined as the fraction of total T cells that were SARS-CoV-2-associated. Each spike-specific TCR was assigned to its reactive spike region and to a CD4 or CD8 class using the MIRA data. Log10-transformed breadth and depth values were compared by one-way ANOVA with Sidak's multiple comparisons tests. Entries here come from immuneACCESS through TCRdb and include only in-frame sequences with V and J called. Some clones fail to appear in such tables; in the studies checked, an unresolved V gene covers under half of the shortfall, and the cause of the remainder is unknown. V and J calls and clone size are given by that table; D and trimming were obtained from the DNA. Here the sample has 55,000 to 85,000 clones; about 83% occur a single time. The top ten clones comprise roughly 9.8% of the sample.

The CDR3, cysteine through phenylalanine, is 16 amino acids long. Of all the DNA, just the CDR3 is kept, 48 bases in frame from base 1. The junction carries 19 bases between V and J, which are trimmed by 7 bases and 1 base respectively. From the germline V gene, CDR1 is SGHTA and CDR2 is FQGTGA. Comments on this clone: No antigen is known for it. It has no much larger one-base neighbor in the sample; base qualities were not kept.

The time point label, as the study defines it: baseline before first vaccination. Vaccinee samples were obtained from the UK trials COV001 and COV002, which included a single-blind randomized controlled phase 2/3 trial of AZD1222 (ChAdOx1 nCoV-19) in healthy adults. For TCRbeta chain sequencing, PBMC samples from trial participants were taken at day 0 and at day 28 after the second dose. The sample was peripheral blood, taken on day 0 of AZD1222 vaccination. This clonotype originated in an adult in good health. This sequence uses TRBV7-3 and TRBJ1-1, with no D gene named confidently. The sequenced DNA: TGTGCCAGCACTTTGTTAACTTGGGTCAGGAACACTGAAGCTTTCTTT. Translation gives CASTLLTWVRNTEAFF. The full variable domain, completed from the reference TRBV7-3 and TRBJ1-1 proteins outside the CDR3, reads GAGVSQTPSNKVTEKGKYVELRCDPISGHTALYWYRQSLGQGPEFLIYFQGTGAADDSGLPNDRFFAVRPEGSVSTLKIQRTERGDSAVYLCASTLLTWVRNTEAFFGQGTRLTVV.